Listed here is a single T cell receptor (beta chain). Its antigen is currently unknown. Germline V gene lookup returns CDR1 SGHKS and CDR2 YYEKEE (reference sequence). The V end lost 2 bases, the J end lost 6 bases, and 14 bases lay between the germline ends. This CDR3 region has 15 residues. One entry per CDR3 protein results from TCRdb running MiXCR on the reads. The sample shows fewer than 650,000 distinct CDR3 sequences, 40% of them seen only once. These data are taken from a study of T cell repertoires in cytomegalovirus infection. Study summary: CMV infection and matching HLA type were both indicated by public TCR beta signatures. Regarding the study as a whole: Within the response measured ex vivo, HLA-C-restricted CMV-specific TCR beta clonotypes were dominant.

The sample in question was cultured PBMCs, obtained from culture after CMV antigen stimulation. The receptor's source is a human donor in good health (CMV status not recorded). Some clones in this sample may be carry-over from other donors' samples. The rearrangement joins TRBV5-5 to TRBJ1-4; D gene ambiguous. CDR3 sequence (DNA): TGTGCCAGCAGCTTTTCGGTCGCTATCGATGAAAAACTGTTTTTT. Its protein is CASSFSVAIDEKLFF. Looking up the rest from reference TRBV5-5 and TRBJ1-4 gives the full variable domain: DAGVTQSPTHLIKTRGQQVTLRCSPISGHKSVSWYQQVLGQGPQFIFQYYEKEERGRGNFPDRFSARQFPNYSSELNVNALLLGDSALYLCASSFSVAIDEKLFFGSGTQLSVL.